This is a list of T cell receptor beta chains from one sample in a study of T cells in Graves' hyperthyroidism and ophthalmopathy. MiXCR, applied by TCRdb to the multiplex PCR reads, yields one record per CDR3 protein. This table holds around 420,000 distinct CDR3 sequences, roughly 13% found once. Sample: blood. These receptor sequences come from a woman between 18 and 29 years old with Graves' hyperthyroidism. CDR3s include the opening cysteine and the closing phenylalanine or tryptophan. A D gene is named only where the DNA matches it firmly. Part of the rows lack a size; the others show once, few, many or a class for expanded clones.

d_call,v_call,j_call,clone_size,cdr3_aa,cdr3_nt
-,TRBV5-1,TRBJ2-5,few,CASSLNAYQETQYF,TGCGCCAGCAGCTTGAACGCGTACCAAGAGACCCAGTACTTC
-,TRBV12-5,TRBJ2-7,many,CASGSGLNYEQYF,TGTGCTAGTGGTTCAGGGCTAAACTACGAGCAGTACTTC
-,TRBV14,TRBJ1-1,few,CASSRGTVTEAFF,TGTGCCAGCAGCCGGGGTACGGTCACTGAAGCTTTCTTT
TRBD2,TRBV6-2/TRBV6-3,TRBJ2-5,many,CASRKGLAVQETQYF,TGTGCCAGCAGAAAGGGACTAGCGGTCCAAGAGACCCAGTACTTC
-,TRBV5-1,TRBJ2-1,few,CASSLRPNEQFF,TGCGCCAGCAGCTTGCGGCCTAATGAGCAGTTCTTC
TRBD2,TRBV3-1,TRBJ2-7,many,CASNQGLAGEQYF,TGTGCCAGCAACCAAGGCCTAGCGGGAGAGCAGTACTTC
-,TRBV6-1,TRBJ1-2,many,CASSAQQGTYGYTF,TGTGCCAGCAGTGCACAACAGGGCACATATGGCTACACCTTC
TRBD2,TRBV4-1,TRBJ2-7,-,CASSQEGRGTYEQYF,TGCGCCAGCAGCCAAGAAGGGCGGGGGACTTACGAGCAGTACTTC
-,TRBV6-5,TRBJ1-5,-,CASSYAGGNQPQHF,TGTGCCAGCAGTTACGCAGGGGGCAATCAGCCCCAGCATTTT
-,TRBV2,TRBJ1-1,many,CASLGPDTEAFF,TGTGCCAGCCTAGGGCCGGACACTGAAGCTTTCTTT
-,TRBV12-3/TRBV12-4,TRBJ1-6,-,CASSSPVGGGLFNSPLHF,TGTGCCAGCAGTTCCCCAGTCGGGGGAGGCTTGTTTAATTCACCCCTCCACTTT
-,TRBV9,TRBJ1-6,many,CASSVEERSNSPLHF,TGTGCCAGCAGCGTAGAAGAACGGTCTAATTCACCCCTCCACTTT
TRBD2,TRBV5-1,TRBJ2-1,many,CASRAGTSGFYNEQFF,TGCGCCAGCAGGGCCGGGACTAGCGGGTTCTACAATGAGCAGTTCTTC
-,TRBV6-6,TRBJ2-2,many,CASSYPAGAPSTGELFF,TGTGCCAGCAGTTACCCGGCGGGGGCGCCGTCCACCGGGGAGCTGTTTTTT
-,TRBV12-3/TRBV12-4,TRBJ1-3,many,CASSLNSGNTIYF,TGTGCCAGCAGTTTAAACTCTGGAAACACCATATATTTT
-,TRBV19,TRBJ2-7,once,CASSMKITAGYEQYF,TGTGCCAGTAGTATGAAAATCACTGCAGGCTACGAGCAGTACTTC
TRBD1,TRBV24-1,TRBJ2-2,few,CATSDLSPGQGNTGELFF,TGTGCCACCAGTGATTTGTCACCGGGACAGGGGAACACCGGGGAGCTGTTTTTT
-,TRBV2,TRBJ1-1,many,CASGWNTEAFF,TGTGCCAGTGGATGGAACACTGAAGCTTTCTTT
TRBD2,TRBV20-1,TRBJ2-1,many,CSARDVGENLAGLPNEQFF,TGCAGTGCTAGAGATGTGGGGGAAAACCTAGCGGGTCTACCCAATGAGCAGTTCTTC
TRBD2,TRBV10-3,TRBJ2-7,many,CAISESGTSDGYF,TGTGCCATCAGTGAGTCGGGGACTAGCGACGGGTACTTC
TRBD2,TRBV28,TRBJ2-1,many,CASSTRDGGIYNEQFF,TGTGCCAGCAGTACCCGGGACGGGGGGATATATAATGAGCAGTTCTTC
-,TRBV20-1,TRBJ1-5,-,CSARDWQGNSNQPQHF,TGCAGTGCTAGAGATTGGCAGGGTAATAGCAATCAGCCCCAGCATTTT
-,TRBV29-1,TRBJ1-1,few,CSVGPGQSLNTEAFF,TGCAGCGTGGGGCCCGGACAGAGTTTGAACACTGAAGCTTTCTTT
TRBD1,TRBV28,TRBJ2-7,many,CASSRVGDRGPGEQYF,TGTGCCAGCAGCCGGGTTGGGGACAGGGGCCCTGGCGAGCAGTACTTC
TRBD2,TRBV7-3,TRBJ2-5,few,CASSREGGETQYF,TGTGCCAGCAGCCGGGAGGGGGGGGAGACCCAGTACTTC
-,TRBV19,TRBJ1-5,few,CASSRATPSRNQPQHF,TGTGCCAGTAGTAGAGCCACTCCCAGCCGAAATCAGCCCCAGCATTTT
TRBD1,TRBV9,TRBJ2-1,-,CASSDRDREINEQFF,TGTGCCAGCAGCGACCGGGACAGGGAGATAAATGAGCAGTTCTTC
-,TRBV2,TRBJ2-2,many,CASSDWGAGELFF,TGTGCCAGCAGTGATTGGGGAGCCGGGGAGCTGTTTTTT
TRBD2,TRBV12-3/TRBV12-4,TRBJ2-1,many,CASSRTGLAGGPSYNEQFF,TGTGCCAGCAGCCGAACCGGACTAGCGGGAGGACCCTCCTACAATGAGCAGTTCTTC
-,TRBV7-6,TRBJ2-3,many,CASSVTPAGTTDTQYF,TGTGCCAGCAGCGTGACCCCGGCGGGAACCACAGATACGCAGTATTTT
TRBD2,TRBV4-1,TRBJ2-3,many,CASSQVTISGSSGTDTQYF,TGCGCCAGCAGCCAAGTTACGATTAGCGGGAGCTCCGGCACAGATACGCAGTATTTT
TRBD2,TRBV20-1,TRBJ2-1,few,CSARLYSGSAYNEQFF,TGCAGTGCTAGATTATATAGCGGGAGTGCCTACAATGAGCAGTTCTTC
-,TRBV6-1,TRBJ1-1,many,CASSEQRSNTEAFF,TGTGCCAGCAGTGAACAACGATCCAACACTGAAGCTTTCTTT
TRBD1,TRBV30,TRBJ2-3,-,CAWSAGTGGTDTQYF,TGTGCCTGGAGTGCGGGGACAGGGGGCACAGATACGCAGTATTTT
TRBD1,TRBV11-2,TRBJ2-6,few,CASSPQQGSDGANVLTF,TGTGCCAGCAGCCCACAACAGGGGTCTGATGGGGCCAACGTCCTGACTTTC
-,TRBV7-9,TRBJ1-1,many,CASSPSGDTEAFF,TGTGCCAGCAGCCCAAGCGGGGACACTGAAGCTTTCTTT
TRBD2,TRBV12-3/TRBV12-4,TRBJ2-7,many,CASSRLAGERYF,TGTGCCAGCAGCAGACTAGCGGGAGAGCGGTACTTC
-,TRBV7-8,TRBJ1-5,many,CASSLAWWTTQPQHF,TGTGCCAGCAGCTTAGCTTGGTGGACGACCCAGCCCCAGCATTTT
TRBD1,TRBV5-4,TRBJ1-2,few,CASSSGTGFFYGYTF,TGTGCCAGCAGCTCCGGGACAGGGTTTTTCTATGGCTACACCTTC
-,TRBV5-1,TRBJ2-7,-,CASSLLGPYEQYF,TGCGCCAGCAGCTTGTTGGGTCCCTACGAGCAGTACTTC
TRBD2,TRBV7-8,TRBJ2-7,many,CASSRTSSYEQYF,TGTGCCAGCAGTCGGACTAGCTCCTACGAGCAGTACTTC
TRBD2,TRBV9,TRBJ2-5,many,CASSVDPAGPQETQYF,TGTGCCAGCAGCGTAGATCCAGCGGGGCCGCAAGAGACCCAGTACTTC
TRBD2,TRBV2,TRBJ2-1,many,CAIKTSGSYNEQFF,TGTGCCATCAAGACTAGCGGCTCCTACAATGAGCAGTTCTTC
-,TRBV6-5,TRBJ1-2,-,CASSYSRGDNYGYTF,TGTGCCAGCAGTTACTCGAGAGGGGATAACTATGGCTACACCTTC
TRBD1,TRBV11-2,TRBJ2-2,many,CASSLFPTGQGYTGELFF,TGTGCCAGCAGCCTCTTCCCAACGGGACAGGGGTATACCGGGGAGCTGTTTTTT
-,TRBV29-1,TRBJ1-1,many,CSVEGRMKTEAFF,TGCAGCGTTGAGGGCAGGATGAAGACTGAAGCTTTCTTT
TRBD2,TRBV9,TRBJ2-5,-,CASSASGTSGGRETQYF,TGTGCCAGCAGCGCCTCCGGGACTAGCGGGGGTCGGGAGACCCAGTACTTC
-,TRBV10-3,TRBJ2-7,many,CAMKSESYEQYF,TGTGCCATGAAGTCGGAGTCCTACGAGCAGTACTTC
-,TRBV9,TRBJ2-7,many,CASSLGDGSSYEQYF,TGTGCCAGCAGCTTGGGGGACGGGAGCTCCTACGAGCAGTACTTC
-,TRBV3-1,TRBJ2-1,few,CASSQVVGGQGAYNEQFF,TGTGCCAGCAGCCAAGTAGTCGGGGGGCAGGGGGCCTACAATGAGCAGTTCTTC
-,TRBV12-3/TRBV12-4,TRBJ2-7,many,CASSFFDTYEQYF,TGTGCCAGCAGTTTCTTTGACACCTACGAGCAGTACTTC
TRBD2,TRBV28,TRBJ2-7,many,CASSLWTSGRGYEQYF,TGTGCCAGCAGTTTATGGACTAGCGGGAGAGGCTACGAGCAGTACTTC
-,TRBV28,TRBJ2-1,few,CASSRIGQFF,TGTGCCAGCAGCAGGATTGGGCAGTTCTTC
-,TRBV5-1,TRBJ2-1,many,CASSLGPGDNEQFF,TGCGCCAGCAGCTTGGGACCAGGGGACAATGAGCAGTTCTTC
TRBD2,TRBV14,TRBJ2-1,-,CASSREASGGYNEQFF,TGTGCCAGCAGCCGAGAGGCTAGCGGGGGTTACAATGAGCAGTTCTTC
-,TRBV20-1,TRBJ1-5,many,CSASRGLYQPQHF,TGCAGTGCTAGCCGGGGACTTTATCAGCCCCAGCATTTT
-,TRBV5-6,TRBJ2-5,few,CASSLTQVNRETQYF,TGTGCCAGCAGCTTGACACAGGTGAACCGAGAGACCCAGTACTTC
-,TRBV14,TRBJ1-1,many,CASSQDSGSRAFF,TGTGCCAGCAGCCAAGATAGTGGGAGTAGAGCTTTCTTT
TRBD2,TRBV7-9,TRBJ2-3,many,CASSLAGRRTDTQYF,TGTGCCAGCAGCTTAGCCGGGAGGCGCACAGATACGCAGTATTTT